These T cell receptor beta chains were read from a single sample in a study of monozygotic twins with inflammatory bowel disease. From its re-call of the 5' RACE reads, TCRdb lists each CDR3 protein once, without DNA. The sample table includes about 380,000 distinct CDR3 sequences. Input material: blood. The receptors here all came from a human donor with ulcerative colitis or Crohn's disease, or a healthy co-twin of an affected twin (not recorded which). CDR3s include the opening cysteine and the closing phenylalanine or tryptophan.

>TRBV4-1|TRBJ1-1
CASSQESVGDTEAFF
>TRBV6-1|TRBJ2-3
CASSVGGGGADTQYF
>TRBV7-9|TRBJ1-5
CASSFGNQPQHF
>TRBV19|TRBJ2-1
CASSMGQVANNEQFF
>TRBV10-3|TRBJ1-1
CAISGGRGEAFF
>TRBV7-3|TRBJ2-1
CASSATRQEQFF
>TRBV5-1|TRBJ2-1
CASSLQAGAYNEQFF
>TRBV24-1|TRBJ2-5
CATSDPGTSGSNQQETQYF
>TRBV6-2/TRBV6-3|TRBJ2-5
CASSPRQGAHQETQYF
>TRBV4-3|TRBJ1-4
CASSQDVGGKLFF
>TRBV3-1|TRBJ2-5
CASSHSGLALETQYF
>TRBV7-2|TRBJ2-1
CASSRPGLYNEQFF
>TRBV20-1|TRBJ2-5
CSARDLIRKETQYF
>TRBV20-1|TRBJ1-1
CSAEGVRDTEAFF
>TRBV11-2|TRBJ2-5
CASSLYFAALAGEETQYF
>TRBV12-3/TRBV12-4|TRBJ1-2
CASSSPPEANYGYTF
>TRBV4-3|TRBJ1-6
CASSQDAGRNSPLHF
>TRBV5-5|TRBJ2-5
CASSLSQRQETQYF
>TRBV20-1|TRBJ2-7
CSARDPLGRGEYEQYF
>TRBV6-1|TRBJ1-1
CANRQTHMNTEAFF
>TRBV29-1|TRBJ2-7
CSVEAYKDEQYF
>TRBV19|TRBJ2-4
CASRTELLAKNIQYF
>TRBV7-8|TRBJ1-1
CASSLHETGSREAFF
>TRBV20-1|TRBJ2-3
CSAKAREYSTDTQYF
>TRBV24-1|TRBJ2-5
CATSDSRAGETQYF
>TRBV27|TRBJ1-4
CASSPPGQGAPSEKLFF
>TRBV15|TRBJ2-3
CATSRDASGGADTQYF
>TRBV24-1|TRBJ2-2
CATSDNADSTLGELFF
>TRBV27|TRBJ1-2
CASSLRRGDYGYTF
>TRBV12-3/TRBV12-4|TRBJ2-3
CASSPSTGTDTQYF
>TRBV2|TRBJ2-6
CASSRTAGANVLTF
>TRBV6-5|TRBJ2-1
CASSYPSREQFF